This TCR beta chain is drawn from a study of blood T cell repertoires in COVID-19. The overall study: Sources were T cells, B-cell-depleted T cells, or PBMCs; the material itself was cDNA or gDNA.

The assay was immunoSEQ multiplex PCR, and TCRdb's table has in-frame clones only and misses some. In the table there are under 150,000 clones, around 87% of which are singletons. This TCR was recovered from a man in his forties or fifties with active COVID-19. Sequenced sample: peripheral blood.

The CDR3 loop is CATSDRRGSSRNEQFF. CDR3 nucleotide sequence: TGTGCCACCAGTGACCGCCGGGGTAGCTCCCGAAATGAGCAGTTCTTC. The V call is TRBV24-1, the J call TRBJ2-1; maybe TRBD2 (5 bases). The V gene lost 4 bases and the J gene lost 7 bases, with 19 bases spanning the gap. The CDR3 spans 16 residues. The germline V gene encodes CDR1 KGHDR and CDR2 SFDVKD.